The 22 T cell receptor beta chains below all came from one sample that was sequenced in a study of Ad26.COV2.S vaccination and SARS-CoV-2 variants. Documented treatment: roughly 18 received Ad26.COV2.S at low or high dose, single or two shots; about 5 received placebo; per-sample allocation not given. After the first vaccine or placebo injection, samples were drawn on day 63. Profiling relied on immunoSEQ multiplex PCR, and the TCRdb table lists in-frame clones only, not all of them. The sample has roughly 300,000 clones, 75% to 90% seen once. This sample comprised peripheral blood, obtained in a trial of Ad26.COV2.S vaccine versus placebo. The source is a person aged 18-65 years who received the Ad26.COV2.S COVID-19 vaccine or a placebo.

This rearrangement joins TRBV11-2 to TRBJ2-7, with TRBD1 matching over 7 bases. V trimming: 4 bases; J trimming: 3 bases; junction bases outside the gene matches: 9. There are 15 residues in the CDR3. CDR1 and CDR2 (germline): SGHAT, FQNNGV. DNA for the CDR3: TGTGCCAGCAGCTCCCTCTCCGGGACAGACTACGAGCAGTACTTC. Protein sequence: CASSSLSGTDYEQYF.

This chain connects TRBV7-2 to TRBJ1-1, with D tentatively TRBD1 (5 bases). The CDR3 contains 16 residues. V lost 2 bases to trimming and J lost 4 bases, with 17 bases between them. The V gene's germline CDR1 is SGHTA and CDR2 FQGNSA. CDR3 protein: CASSLSGTFGGTEAFF. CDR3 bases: TGTGCCAGCAGCTTAAGCGGGACCTTTGGGGGCACTGAAGCTTTCTTT.

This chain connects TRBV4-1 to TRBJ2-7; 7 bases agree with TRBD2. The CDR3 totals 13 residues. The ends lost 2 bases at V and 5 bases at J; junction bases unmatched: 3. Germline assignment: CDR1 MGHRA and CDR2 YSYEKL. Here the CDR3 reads CASSQTAGDEQYF. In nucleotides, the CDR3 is TGCGCCAGCAGCCAAACCGCGGGAGACGAGCAGTACTTC.

The CDR3, as DNA: TGCGCCAGCAGCTTGGAACAGGGGGGAGTCAATGAGCAGTTCTTC. This translates into CASSLEQGGVNEQFF. This rearrangement joins TRBV5-1 to TRBJ2-1; 8 nucleotides match TRBD1. The CDR3 is 15 amino acids. Germline loops: CDR1 SGHRS, CDR2 YFSETQ. The J segment lost 6 bases and the V segment lost 0 bases, leaving 5 bases of the junction unmatched.

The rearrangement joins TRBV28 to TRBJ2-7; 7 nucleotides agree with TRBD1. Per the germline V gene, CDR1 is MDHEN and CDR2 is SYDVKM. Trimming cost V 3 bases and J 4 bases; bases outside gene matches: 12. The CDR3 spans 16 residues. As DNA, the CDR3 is TGTGCCAGCAGTTTCCCCGATTCAGGGGGTGGTTACGAGCAGTACTTC. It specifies CASSFPDSGGGYEQYF.

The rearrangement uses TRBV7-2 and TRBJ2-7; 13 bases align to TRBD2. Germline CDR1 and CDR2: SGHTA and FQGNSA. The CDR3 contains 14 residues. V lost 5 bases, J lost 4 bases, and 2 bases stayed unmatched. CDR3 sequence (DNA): TGTGCCAGCAGCAGACTAGCGGGGGGATACGAGCAGTACTTC. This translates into CASSRLAGGYEQYF.

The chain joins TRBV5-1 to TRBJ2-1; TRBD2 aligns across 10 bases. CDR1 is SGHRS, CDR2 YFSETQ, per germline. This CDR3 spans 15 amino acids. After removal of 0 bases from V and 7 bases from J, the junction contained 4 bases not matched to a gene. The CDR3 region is CASSLGVAGGNEQFF. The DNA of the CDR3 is TGCGCCAGCAGCTTGGGGGTAGCGGGAGGTAATGAGCAGTTCTTC.

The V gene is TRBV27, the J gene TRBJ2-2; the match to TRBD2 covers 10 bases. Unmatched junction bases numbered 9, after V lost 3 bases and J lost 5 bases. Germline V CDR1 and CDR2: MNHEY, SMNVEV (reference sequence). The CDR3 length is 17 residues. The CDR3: CASSFRSGRAATGELFF. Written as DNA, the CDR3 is TGTGCCAGCAGTTTTAGGAGCGGGAGGGCCGCGACCGGGGAGCTGTTTTTT.

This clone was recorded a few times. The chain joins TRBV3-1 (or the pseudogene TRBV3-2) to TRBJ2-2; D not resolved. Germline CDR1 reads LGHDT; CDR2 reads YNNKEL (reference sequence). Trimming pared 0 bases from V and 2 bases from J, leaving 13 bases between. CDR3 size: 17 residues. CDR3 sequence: CASSQDGLRPNTGELFF. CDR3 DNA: TGTGCCAGCAGCCAAGATGGTTTGCGGCCTAACACCGGGGAGCTGTTTTTT.

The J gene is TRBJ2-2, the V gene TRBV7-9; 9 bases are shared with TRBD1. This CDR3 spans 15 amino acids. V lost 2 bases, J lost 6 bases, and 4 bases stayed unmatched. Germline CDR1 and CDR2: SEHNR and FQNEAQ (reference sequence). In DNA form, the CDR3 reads TGTGCCAGCAGCTTACGGGACAGGGATTCCGGGGAGCTGTTTTTT. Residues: CASSLRDRDSGELFF.

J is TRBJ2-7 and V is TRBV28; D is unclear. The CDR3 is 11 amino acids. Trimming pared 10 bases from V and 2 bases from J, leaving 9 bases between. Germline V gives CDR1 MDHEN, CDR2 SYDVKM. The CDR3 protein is CATAIPYEQYF. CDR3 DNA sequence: TGTGCCACCGCGATCCCCTACGAGCAGTACTTC.

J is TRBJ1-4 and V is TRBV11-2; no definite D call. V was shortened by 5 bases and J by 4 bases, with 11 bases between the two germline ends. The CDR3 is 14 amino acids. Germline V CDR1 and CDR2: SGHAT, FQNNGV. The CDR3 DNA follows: TGTGCCAGCAGCGTTAAATCAAATAATGAAAAACTGTTTTTT. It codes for CASSVKSNNEKLFF.

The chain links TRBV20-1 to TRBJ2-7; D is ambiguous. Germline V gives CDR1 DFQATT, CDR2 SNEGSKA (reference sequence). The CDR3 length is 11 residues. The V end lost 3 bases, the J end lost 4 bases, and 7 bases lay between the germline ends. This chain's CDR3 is CSARYGYEQYF. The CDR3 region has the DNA TGCAGTGCTAGGTATGGTTACGAGCAGTACTTC.

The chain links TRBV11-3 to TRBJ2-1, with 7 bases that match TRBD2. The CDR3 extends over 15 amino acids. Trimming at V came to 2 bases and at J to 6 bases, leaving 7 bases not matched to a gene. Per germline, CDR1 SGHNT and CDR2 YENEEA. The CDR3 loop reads CASSLRGSSVNEQFF. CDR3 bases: TGTGCCAGCAGCTTACGCGGGAGCTCGGTCAATGAGCAGTTCTTC.

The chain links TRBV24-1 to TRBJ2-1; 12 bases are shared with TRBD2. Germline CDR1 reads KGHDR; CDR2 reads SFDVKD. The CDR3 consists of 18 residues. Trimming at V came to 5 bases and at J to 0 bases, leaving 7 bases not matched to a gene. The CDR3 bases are TGTGCCACCAGTGGACGGACTAGCGGGGCTAGCTCCTACAATGAGCAGTTCTTC. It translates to CATSGRTSGASSYNEQFF.

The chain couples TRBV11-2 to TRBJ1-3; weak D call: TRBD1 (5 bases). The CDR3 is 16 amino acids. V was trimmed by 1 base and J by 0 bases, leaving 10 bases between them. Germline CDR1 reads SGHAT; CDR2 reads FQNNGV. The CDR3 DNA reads TGTGCCAGCAGCTTAGGACAGACGAGCTCTGGAAACACCATATATTTT. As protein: CASSLGQTSSGNTIYF.

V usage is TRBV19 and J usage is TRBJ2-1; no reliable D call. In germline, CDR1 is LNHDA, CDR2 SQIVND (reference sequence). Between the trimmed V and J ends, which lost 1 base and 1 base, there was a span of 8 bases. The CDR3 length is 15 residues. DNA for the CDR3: TGTGCCAGTAGTATAGCTTCTCTTTCCTACAATGAGCAGTTCTTC. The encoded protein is CASSIASLSYNEQFF. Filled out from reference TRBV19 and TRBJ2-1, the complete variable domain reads DGGITQSPKYLFRKEGQNVTLSCEQNLNHDAMYWYRQDPGQGLRLIYYSQIVNDFQKGDIAEGYSVSREKKESFPLTVTSAQKNPTAFYLCASSIASLSYNEQFFGPGTRLTVL.

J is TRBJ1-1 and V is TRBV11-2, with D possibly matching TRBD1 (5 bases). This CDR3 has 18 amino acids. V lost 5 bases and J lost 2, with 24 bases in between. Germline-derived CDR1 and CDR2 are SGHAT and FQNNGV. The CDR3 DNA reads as TGTGCCAGCAGCCCTGGCAGGGAGTTGACAGCGAGAAACACTGAAGCTTTCTTT. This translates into CASSPGRELTARNTEAFF. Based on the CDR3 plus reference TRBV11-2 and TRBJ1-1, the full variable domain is EAGVAQSPRYKIIEKRQSVAFWCNPISGHATLYWYQQILGQGPKLLIQFQNNGVVDDSQLPKDRFSAERLKGVDSTLKIQPAKLEDSAVYLCASSPGRELTARNTEAFFGQGTRLTVV.

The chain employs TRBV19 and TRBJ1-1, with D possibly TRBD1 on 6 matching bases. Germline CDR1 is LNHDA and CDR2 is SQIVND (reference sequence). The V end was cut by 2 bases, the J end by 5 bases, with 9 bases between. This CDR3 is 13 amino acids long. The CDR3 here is CASSITGRTEAFF. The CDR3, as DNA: TGTGCCAGTAGTATAACAGGGAGGACTGAAGCTTTCTTT.

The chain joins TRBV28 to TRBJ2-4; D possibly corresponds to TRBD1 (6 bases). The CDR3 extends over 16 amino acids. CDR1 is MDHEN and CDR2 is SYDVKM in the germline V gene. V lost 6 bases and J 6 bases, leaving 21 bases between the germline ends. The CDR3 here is CASRGWTVGTGNIQYF. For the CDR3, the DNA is TGTGCCAGCAGAGGCTGGACAGTTGGGACGGGAAACATTCAGTACTTC. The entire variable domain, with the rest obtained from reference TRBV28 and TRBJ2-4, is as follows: DVKVTQSSRYLVKRTGEKVFLECVQDMDHENMFWYRQDPGLGLRLIYFSYDVKMKEKGDIPEGYSVSREKKERFSLILESASTNQTSMYLCASRGWTVGTGNIQYFGAGTRLSVL.

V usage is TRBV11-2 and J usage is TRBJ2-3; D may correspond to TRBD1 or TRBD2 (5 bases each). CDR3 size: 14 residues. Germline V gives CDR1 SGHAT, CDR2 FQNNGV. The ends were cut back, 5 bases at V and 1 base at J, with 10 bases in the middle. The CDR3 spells CASSLGRGTDTQYF. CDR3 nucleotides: TGTGCCAGCAGCCTGGGACGGGGCACAGATACGCAGTATTTT.

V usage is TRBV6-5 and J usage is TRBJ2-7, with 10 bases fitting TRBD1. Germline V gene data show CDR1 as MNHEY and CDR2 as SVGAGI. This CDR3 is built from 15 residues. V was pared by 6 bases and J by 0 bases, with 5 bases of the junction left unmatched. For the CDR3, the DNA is TGTGCCAGCAGCTACGGGACAGGGGTCTCCTACGAGCAGTACTTC. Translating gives CASSYGTGVSYEQYF.